This T cell receptor beta chain is drawn from a study of PD-1 blockade in classical Hodgkin lymphoma. Study overall: Every 2 weeks, patients got 3 mg/kg intravenous nivolumab. Whole-study results and caveats: Baseline diversity resembling that of newly diagnosed patients was seen in complete responders.

Germline CDR1 and CDR2: SNHLY and FYNNEI. This CDR3 spans 15 amino acids. V was pared by 3 bases and J by 0 bases, with 11 bases between. As to time point: cycle 4 day 1 (C4D1), after five to seven weeks of nivolumab. Each patient's relapse followed autologous stem cell transplantation, and brentuximab vedotin exposure varied. To note about this clone: Its antigen is not known.

TCRdb's copy holds only in-frame clones and misses some; the assay was immunoSEQ multiplex PCR. The sample has about 24,000 clones; about 88% are singletons. The chain carries TRBV2 and TRBJ1-1, with D unresolved. The sequences come from peripheral blood mononuclear cells (PBMCs), collected before the fourth cycle of nivolumab. This receptor was identified in a human donor with classical Hodgkin lymphoma. The CDR3: CASSERRSMNTEAFF. Here the CDR3 DNA reads TGTGCCAGCAGTGAGCGTCGCAGCATGAACACTGAAGCTTTCTTT.